Below, 7 T cell receptor beta chains from the same sample are listed, as sequenced in a study of cytomegalovirus exposure and HLA in healthy donors. The PCR employed 60 Vbeta primers together with 13 Jbeta primers. Repertoires were generated with immunoSEQ multiplex PCR, while TCRdb's copy carries only in-frame clones and drops some. Its table records some 40,000 clones. Sequencing used PBMCs. The receptors here all came from a human donor in good health.

This chain links TRBV28 with TRBJ1-1, with 7 bases fitting TRBD1. The CDR3 is 14 amino acids. Germline V gives CDR1 MDHEN, CDR2 SYDVKM. The V segment lost 6 bases and the J segment 3 bases; nucleotides outside the gene matches: 7. CDR3 nucleotide sequence: TGTGCCAGCAGGCCCGGGACAGTCTACACTGAAGCTTTCTTT. This codes for CASRPGTVYTEAFF.

V is TRBV7-3 and J is TRBJ1-1; a weak D match, TRBD1 (6 bases). Germline lookup yields CDR1 SGHTA and CDR2 FQGTGA. The CDR3 is 16 amino acids. Trimming left V 1 base short and J 3 bases short, with 15 bases between. The CDR3 nucleotides are TGTGCCAGCAGCTTAAGAGGGCCAGGGGCTCACACTGAAGCTTTCTTT. As protein: CASSLRGPGAHTEAFF.

The chain carries TRBV15 and TRBJ2-7; no firm D call. In germline, CDR1 is LNHNV, CDR2 YYDKDF (reference sequence). The CDR3 covers 15 residues. V was clipped by 0 bases and J by 5 bases, with 14 bases between them. The CDR3 bases are TGTGCCACCAGCAGAGATCGAGAGCGATCCGACGAGCAGTACTTC. Translating gives CATSRDRERSDEQYF.

The gene calls are TRBV4-2 and TRBJ1-6, with D possibly matching TRBD1 (6 bases). The CDR3 loop spans 15 amino acids. The germline CDR1 and CDR2 sequences are LGHNA and YNFKEQ. The V end was cut by 2 bases, the J end by 7 bases, with 12 bases between. The CDR3 DNA sequence: TGTGCCAGCAGCCAAACTGTTACAGGGAATTCACCCCTCCACTTT. It translates to CASSQTVTGNSPLHF.

The chain is built from TRBV2 and TRBJ2-7; D not resolved. This CDR3 has 11 residues. Germline V gives CDR1 SNHLY, CDR2 FYNNEI. V was trimmed by 3 bases and J by 8 bases, leaving 8 bases between them. CDR3 coding DNA: TGTGCCAGCAGTGAGGTAGCTAAGCAGTACTTC. Translated, it gives CASSEVAKQYF.

This chain connects TRBV5-1 to TRBJ2-3; tentatively, D is TRBD2 (5 bases). The CDR3 contains 16 residues. Germline V lookup: CDR1 SGHRS, CDR2 YFSETQ. V gave up 3 bases and J gave up 2 bases, with 16 bases separating them. The CDR3 bases are TGCGCCAGCAGCTCCCAAGCGGACGGCATCACAGATACGCAGTATTTT. Its translation is CASSSQADGITDTQYF.

This sequence joins TRBV5-4 and TRBJ2-1, with TRBD2 matching over 9 bases. V lost 1 base to trimming and J lost 3 bases; unmatched junction nucleotides: 5. The length of the CDR3 is 16 residues. Germline CDR1 and CDR2: SGHNT and YYREEE (reference sequence). CDR3 loop: CASSLRVSGGYNEQFF. The CDR3 DNA sequence: TGTGCCAGCAGCTTGAGGGTTAGCGGGGGCTACAATGAGCAGTTCTTC.